This is a list of T cell receptor beta chains from one sample in a study of T-cell memory formation after mild COVID-19. TCRdb ran MiXCR on the 5' RACE reads and lists one entry per CDR3 protein. The table lists hundreds of thousands of distinct CDR3 sequences, roughly 21% of them singletons. Material for sequencing was PBMCs or a T cell subset sorted from them (not recorded which). These receptors were taken from an adult woman who had mild COVID-19 (a few samples of this study predate the infection). Cell type and time point are not known. The CDR3 runs from the conserved cysteine through the conserved F or W. The D gene is left open where the match is weak. A row's size may be missing; if present it is once, few, many or a size class.

j_gene	abundance	v_gene	d_gene	CDR3nt	CDR3aa
TRBJ2-2	.	TRBV12-3/TRBV12-4	.	TGTGCCAGCAGTTTAGGAGTGAGATCCGCAGGGGAGCTGTTTTTT	CASSLGVRSAGELFF
TRBJ1-2	once	TRBV20-1	.	TGCAGCTGGGGACGGGGGGATGATGGCTACACCTTC	CSWGRGDDGYTF
TRBJ2-5	few	TRBV5-1	.	TGCGCCAGCACCTCCGTCGGGGGAAAGTACTTC	CASTSVGGKYF
TRBJ2-5	few	TRBV24-1	.	TGTGCCACCAGTGATTTGCGGGGTTCCGGGGAGACCCAGTACTTC	CATSDLRGSGETQYF
TRBJ1-1	few	TRBV4-3	.	TGCGCCAGCAGCCAGATGATCTGGGGGCAAGGGGGAAACACTGAAGCTTTCTTT	CASSQMIWGQGGNTEAFF
TRBJ2-1	.	TRBV7-2	TRBD2	TGTGCCAGCAGCTTCCTAGCGGGAGAGCAGTTCTTC	CASSFLAGEQFF
TRBJ1-1	.	TRBV27	TRBD1	TGTGCCAGCAGTTCTCTGCCGGGACAGGGGGAGGGCACTGAAGCTTTCTTT	CASSSLPGQGEGTEAFF
TRBJ2-5	few	TRBV6-6	TRBD1	TGTGCCAGCAGTTATCCGCCGGGACAGGCCACCCAGTACTTC	CASSYPPGQATQYF
TRBJ2-1	.	TRBV6-9	TRBD2	TGTGCCAGCAGATCTAGCGGGAGGGCCGGTGGTGAGCAGTTCTTC	CASRSSGRAGGEQFF
TRBJ2-7	.	TRBV18	.	TGTGCCAGCTCACCACTGCAGGATGGCGAGCAGTACTTC	CASSPLQDGEQYF
TRBJ2-5	many	TRBV5-1	.	TGTGCCAGCAGCTTTAAAGAGACCCAGTACTTC	CASSFKETQYF
TRBJ2-2	.	TRBV20-1	TRBD2	TGCAGTGCTGATAGCGGGGGGGCCGGCGGGGAGCTGTTTTTT	CSADSGGAGGELFF
TRBJ1-5	.	TRBV6-6	.	TGTGCCAGCAGCCCCCAGCATTTT	CASSPQHF
TRBJ2-3	.	TRBV7-9	TRBD2	TGTGCCAGCAGCTTATGGCTAGCGGGAGATGAAGATACGCAGTATTTT	CASSLWLAGDEDTQYF
TRBJ2-3	many	TRBV7-8	TRBD2	TGTGCCAGCAGCTTAATTTGGACTAGCGGGACAGATACGCAGTATTTT	CASSLIWTSGTDTQYF
TRBJ2-3	.	TRBV12-3/TRBV12-4	TRBD2	TGTGCCAGCAGCCCCCCCCAAGCGGGAGTAGCAGATACGCAGTATTTT	CASSPPQAGVADTQYF
TRBJ1-1	.	TRBV29-1	.	TGCAGCGTTGGGGGAGGACGGATGAACACTGAAGCTTTCTTT	CSVGGGRMNTEAFF
TRBJ2-3	.	TRBV4-1	TRBD2	TGCGCCAGCAGCCAAGACGAGACTAGCTTCGATACGCAGTATTTT	CASSQDETSFDTQYF
TRBJ1-1	.	TRBV20-1	TRBD1	TGCAGTGCTAGAGAAAAGGGGGCTTACACTGAAGCTTTCTTT	CSAREKGAYTEAFF
TRBJ2-3	.	TRBV9	TRBD1	TGTGCCAGCAGCGGATACAGGGGGCGCAGTACAGATACGCAGTATTTT	CASSGYRGRSTDTQYF
TRBJ2-1	many	TRBV20-1	TRBD2	TGCAGTGCTAGTGGGGGGCTGGTAGCGGGAGTCGTCGATGAGCAGTTCTTC	CSASGGLVAGVVDEQFF
TRBJ1-1	.	TRBV28	.	TGTGCCAGCAGCTCCGGGGGTTCAGGGCTGAACACTGAAGCTTTCTTT	CASSSGGSGLNTEAFF
TRBJ2-3	.	TRBV15	TRBD1	TGTGCCACCAGCAGCGGACAGGTTGGGGCAGATACGCAGTATTTT	CATSSGQVGADTQYF
TRBJ1-1	few	TRBV28	.	TGTGCCAGCGGGGCGGACGGAGCTTTCTTT	CASGADGAFF
TRBJ2-5	few	TRBV20-1	.	TGCAGTGCGGGGGGACAGTACTTC	CSAGGQYF
TRBJ2-2	.	TRBV5-1	.	TGCGCCAGCAGCCCTCCTTCGGGGAGGAACACCGGGGAGCTGTTTTTT	CASSPPSGRNTGELFF
TRBJ2-7	few	TRBV27	TRBD2	TGTGCCAGCAGTTTCCAGGGACTAGCGGGTGTCGAGCAGTACTTC	CASSFQGLAGVEQYF
TRBJ2-2	many	TRBV6-2/TRBV6-3	.	TGTGCCAGCAGTTACGATTCACGGAATACCGGGGAGCTGTTTTTT	CASSYDSRNTGELFF
TRBJ2-3	.	TRBV9	.	TGTGCCAGCAGCTCCGTCCAAGGGGCCACAGATACGCAGTATTTT	CASSSVQGATDTQYF
TRBJ2-2	.	TRBV4-3	TRBD2	TGCGCCAGCAGCCAAGGGGGGACTACGAACACCGGGGAGCTGTTTTTT	CASSQGGTTNTGELFF
TRBJ1-2	.	TRBV7-9	.	TGTGCCAGCAGGACCGGGGGGGGCTATGGCTACACCTTC	CASRTGGGYGYTF
TRBJ1-2	.	TRBV12-3/TRBV12-4	.	TGTGCCAGCAGTCCTGGGCTACCCTATGGCTACACCTTC	CASSPGLPYGYTF
TRBJ2-3	few	TRBV6-5	.	TGTGCCAGCAGTTACTCACCCCCTGGGGGAGGAGTCCCAGGAGAACACACAGATACGCAGTATTTT	CASSYSPPGGGVPGEHTDTQYF
TRBJ2-3	few	TRBV30	TRBD1	TGTGCCTGGAGGTCCCCAGACAGGGGGACCGATACGCAGTATTTT	CAWRSPDRGTDTQYF
TRBJ1-5	few	TRBV24-1	.	TGTGCCACCAGTGACCGGACCCTACAGCCCCAGCATTTT	CATSDRTLQPQHF
TRBJ2-1	many	TRBV5-1	TRBD2	TGCGCCAGCAGCCTGACTAGCGGGGAGTGGAATGAGCAGTTCTTC	CASSLTSGEWNEQFF
TRBJ2-7	few	TRBV7-3	.	TGTGCCAGCAGCCCCTCCGGGCCCGGCGACGAGCAGTACTTC	CASSPSGPGDEQYF